The source of this T cell receptor beta chain is a study of shared clonotypes between healthy human individuals. Repertoires were generated with immunoSEQ multiplex PCR, while TCRdb's copy carries only in-frame clones and drops some. The sample has around 1.1 million clones, roughly 77% seen once. On this clone: At one boundary the junction diverges from the germline segment, which might be a read error.

Germline V gene data show CDR1 as KGHSH and CDR2 as LQKENI. The CDR3 has 13 amino acids. Sequenced material: memory CD4+ T cells from PBMCs. Subset of the sample: CD45RA-negative fraction. V and J are TRBV18 and TRBJ2-1; TRBD1 agrees at 7 bases. This sequence originates from a man aged 18 to 35 in good health. Some clones in this sample may be carry-over from other donors' samples. The CDR3: CASSSASGGTRVF. CDR3 coding DNA: TGTGCCAGCTCATCCGCCTCAGGGGGAACTAGGGTCTTC.